What follows describes a single T cell receptor (beta chain). No antigen is known for it. CD8+ and CD4+ T cells circulating in blood were sequenced for TCR beta. Purification of the CD8+ and CD4+ T cells relied on negative isolation, and TEMRA cells underwent FACS enrichment. The data were obtained in a study of CD8 T cells in Susac syndrome. Findings and caveats of the study: It was acknowledged in the study that the number of individuals who were included in its TCR sequencing and HLA analysis was relatively small.

CDR3 length: 17 amino acids. With random hexamers, reverse transcription was performed on about 0.5 to 1 ug of RNA. By means of immunoSEQ multiplex PCR, TCR beta CDR3 spanning 54 Vbeta and 13 Jbeta underwent amplification. TCRdb reprocessed the immunoSEQ multiplex PCR reads with MiXCR, giving one entry per CDR3 protein. This sample has hundreds of thousands of distinct CDR3 sequences, with approximately 84% found just once. J is TRBJ2-2 and V is TRBV12-2; the table gives TRBD2 as D, unverified against the DNA. TRBV12-2 represents a pseudogene. The source of this sequence is a human donor with multiple sclerosis. Sample: CD8+ T cells from PBMCs. CDR3 nucleotide sequence: TGTGCAAGTCGCCAACTACGGAGGAGTAAAGTTACCGGGGAGCTGTTTTTT. Residues: CASRQLRRSKVTGELFF.